Below, 14 T cell receptor beta chains from the same sample are listed, as sequenced in a study of cytomegalovirus exposure and HLA in healthy donors. The assay was immunoSEQ multiplex PCR, and TCRdb's table has in-frame clones only and misses some. Of roughly 90,000 clones in the sample, about 85% are singletons; the top ten hold 20%. Sequencing was performed on PBMCs. Receptors originate from a man between 18 and 35 years old in good health and CMV-seropositive.

The chain is built from TRBV28 and TRBJ1-4, with 8 bases aligning to TRBD1. This CDR3 region has 14 residues. V lost 6 bases and J lost 6; bases outside the gene matches: 6. The germline V gene encodes CDR1 MDHEN and CDR2 SYDVKM. The CDR3 bases are TGTGCCAGCAGCCACGGACAGGGATATGAAAAACTGTTTTTT. Residues: CASSHGQGYEKLFF.

The chain couples TRBV28 to TRBJ1-5; the D is unclear. V was clipped by 5 bases and J by 0 bases, with 8 bases between them. CDR3 length: 14 amino acids. CDR1 is MDHEN and CDR2 is SYDVKM in the germline V gene. CDR3 amino acids: CASSPPYSNQPQHF. The CDR3 DNA sequence: TGTGCCAGCAGTCCCCCCTATAGCAATCAGCCCCAGCATTTT.

This chain connects TRBV11-2 to TRBJ2-3, with unresolved D. V lost 5 bases and J lost 0, with 3 bases in between. The CDR3 loop spans 12 amino acids. Germline loops: CDR1 SGHAT, CDR2 FQNNGV. In nucleotides, the CDR3 is TGTGCCAGCAGCCTCAGCACAGATACGCAGTATTTT. Its translation is CASSLSTDTQYF.

This CDR3 reads CASSTTGRTEAFF. In DNA, the CDR3 is TGTGCCAGTAGTACGACAGGGAGAACTGAAGCTTTCTTT. The J gene is TRBJ1-1, the V gene TRBV19; 7 bases line up with TRBD1. This CDR3 is 13 amino acids long. The V gene's germline CDR1 is LNHDA and CDR2 SQIVND (reference sequence). Unmatched junction bases numbered 4, after V lost 4 bases and J lost 5 bases.

The genes are TRBV4-1 and TRBJ1-3; 7 positions agree with TRBD1. The CDR3 spans 19 residues. The J segment lost 0 bases and the V segment lost 1 base, leaving 12 bases of the junction unmatched. Germline V gene sequence: CDR1 MGHRA, CDR2 YSYEKL. The CDR3 DNA sequence: TGCGCCAGCAGCCAAGTTATAAACCGAGGGACAGCCTCTGGAAACACCATATATTTT. Its protein is CASSQVINRGTASGNTIYF.

The DNA for the CDR3 is TGTGCCAGCAGTGAATGGATGGTGGCAGGCGGGACTAGCGGGAGTAGGGGGAACACCGGGGAGCTGTTTTTT. Translation: CASSEWMVAGGTSGSRGNTGELFF. The rearrangement joins TRBV2 to TRBJ2-2; TRBD2 aligns across 14 bases. The trim removed 2 bases at V and 1 base at J, leaving 21 bases unmatched. Germline-derived CDR1 and CDR2 are SNHLY and FYNNEI. This CDR3 has 24 residues.

This chain uses TRBV5-1 with TRBJ1-2; D possibly corresponds to TRBD1 (6 bases). Germline V gene lookup returns CDR1 SGHRS and CDR2 YFSETQ. This CDR3 is built from 16 residues. Between the trimmed V and J ends, which lost 9 bases and 6 bases, there was a span of 27 bases. This CDR3 reads CATNLGSGGAADGYTF. The CDR3 nucleotides are TGCGCCACCAACCTCGGATCGGGGGGCGCGGCGGATGGCTACACCTTC.

The rearrangement joins TRBV5-1 to TRBJ2-7; TRBD2 is a possible D gene (6 bases). The CDR3 runs 15 residues. CDR1 and CDR2 (germline): SGHRS, YFSETQ. Trimming removed 3 bases from V and 5 bases from J, with 18 bases in between. In DNA form, the CDR3 reads TGCGCCAGCAGCTGGGGGGACTTAACCGGCCACGAGCAGTACTTC. The encoded protein is CASSWGDLTGHEQYF.

The chain joins TRBV18 to TRBJ2-7; 9 nucleotides align to TRBD2. The CDR3 contains 14 residues. The V segment lost 6 bases and the J segment 3 bases; nucleotides outside the gene matches: 6. Germline lookup yields CDR1 KGHSH and CDR2 LQKENI. CDR3 coding DNA: TGTGCCAGCTCTGTGGCGGGAGGGCTCTACGAGCAGTACTTC. It encodes CASSVAGGLYEQYF.

This clone appeared many times. This chain connects TRBV5-4 to TRBJ1-1; no clear D gene. CDR1 is SGHNT and CDR2 is YYREEE in the germline V gene (reference sequence). Trimming removed 6 bases at V and 1 base at J, with 13 bases between. The CDR3 runs to 14 residues. CDR3 nucleotide sequence: TGTGCCAGCACCTTAGGTCGGGGGAACACTGAAGCTTTCTTT. Residues: CASTLGRGNTEAFF.

The chain couples TRBV6-5 to TRBJ2-2; D perhaps matches TRBD1 (5 bases). V gave up 0 bases and J gave up 4 bases, with 6 bases separating them. The CDR3 is made up of 14 amino acids. Germline V lookup: CDR1 MNHEY, CDR2 SVGAGI. Here the CDR3 DNA reads TGTGCCAGCAGTTACTCAAGGGGCACCGGGGAGCTGTTTTTT. Encoded protein: CASSYSRGTGELFF.

This clone has a handful of counts. The chain links TRBV6-5 to TRBJ2-2; 7 bases match TRBD1. The germline V gene encodes CDR1 MNHEY and CDR2 SVGAGI. V was clipped by 2 bases and J by 8 bases; unmatched bases: 2. The CDR3 is made up of 13 amino acids. The CDR3 DNA sequence: TGTGCCAGCAGTTACGAGGGGGCGGGGGAGCTGTTTTTT. This gives the protein CASSYEGAGELFF.

The rearrangement joins TRBV27 to TRBJ1-4; 7 bases map to TRBD1. J gave up 2 bases and V 6 bases, and 6 bases lay outside the gene matches. The CDR3 length is 15 residues. The germline V gene encodes CDR1 MNHEY and CDR2 SMNVEV (reference sequence). The CDR3 DNA follows: TGTGCCAGCAGCCCCTTACAGGGGACTAATGAAAAACTGTTTTTT. Its translation: CASSPLQGTNEKLFF. Supplemented by reference TRBV27 and TRBJ1-4, the full variable domain reads EAQVTQNPRYLITVTGKKLTVTCSQNMNHEYMSWYRQDPGLGLRQIYYSMNVEVTDKGDVPEGYKVSRKEKRNFPLILESPSPNQTSLYFCASSPLQGTNEKLFFGSGTQLSVL.

The V and J genes are TRBV5-4 and TRBJ1-4, with D tentatively TRBD1 (6 bases). Looked up from germline, CDR1 is SGHNT and CDR2 is YYREEE (reference sequence). Trimming pared 4 bases from V and 0 bases from J, leaving 13 bases between. The CDR3 contains 16 residues. The CDR3 region is CASSPGQLATNEKLFF. DNA of the CDR3: TGTGCCAGCAGCCCCGGACAGCTTGCAACTAATGAAAAACTGTTTTTT.